The rows below give T cell receptor beta chains drawn from one sample of a study of cytomegalovirus exposure and HLA in healthy donors. Here immunoSEQ multiplex PCR was the method, and the copy in TCRdb shows in-frame clones only, minus some. The sample holds about 120,000 clones, 70% to 90% seen once. The sample was PBMCs. The receptors were sampled from a woman aged 18-29 years in good health and CMV-seronegative. The CDR3 runs from the conserved cysteine through the conserved F or W. Fields, in order: V gene, CDR3 length, J gene, D gene, CDR3 DNA, CDR3 protein. The D gene is left open where the match is weak.

V gene: TRBV7-6
CDR3 length: 15
J gene: TRBJ2-1
D gene: -
CDR3 DNA: TGTGCCAGCAGCTTAGGGAGGGCTACCTACAATGAGCAGTTCTTC
CDR3 protein: CASSLGRATYNEQFF

V gene: TRBV18
CDR3 length: 16
J gene: TRBJ1-6
D gene: -
CDR3 DNA: TGTGCCAGCTCACTGCGGGGAGGCCCGGTTAATTCACCCCTCCACTTT
CDR3 protein: CASSLRGGPVNSPLHF

V gene: TRBV27
CDR3 length: 12
J gene: TRBJ2-7
D gene: -
CDR3 DNA: TGTGCCAGCGGAAGAGGGAGCTACGAGCAGTACTTC
CDR3 protein: CASGRGSYEQYF

V gene: TRBV7-8
CDR3 length: 13
J gene: TRBJ1-5
D gene: -
CDR3 DNA: TGTGCCAGCAGCTTATCTATGGAGCAGCCCCAGCATTTT
CDR3 protein: CASSLSMEQPQHF

V gene: TRBV7-7
CDR3 length: 13
J gene: TRBJ2-2
D gene: -
CDR3 DNA: TGTGCCAGCAGCTCCCTGAACACCGGGGAGCTGTTTTTT
CDR3 protein: CASSSLNTGELFF

V gene: TRBV5-1
CDR3 length: 13
J gene: TRBJ2-7
D gene: -
CDR3 DNA: TGCGCCAGCAGCTTGGGCGGGCGAGACGAGCAGTACTTC
CDR3 protein: CASSLGGRDEQYF

V gene: TRBV2
CDR3 length: 14
J gene: TRBJ2-3
D gene: -
CDR3 DNA: TGTGCCCGGACAGACGGGGACCGCGCAGATACGCAGTATTTT
CDR3 protein: CARTDGDRADTQYF

V gene: TRBV9
CDR3 length: 14
J gene: TRBJ2-7
D gene: -
CDR3 DNA: TGTGCCAGCAGCGTAGCCAGACACTCCTACGAGCAGTACTTC
CDR3 protein: CASSVARHSYEQYF

V gene: TRBV27
CDR3 length: 13
J gene: TRBJ2-7
D gene: TRBD2
CDR3 DNA: TGTGCCAGCAGTCGGGCGGGAGCCTACGAGCAGTACTTC
CDR3 protein: CASSRAGAYEQYF

V gene: TRBV28
CDR3 length: 12
J gene: TRBJ2-7
D gene: -
CDR3 DNA: TGTGCCAGCAGAAGACTGACCTACGAGCAGTACTTC
CDR3 protein: CASRRLTYEQYF

V gene: TRBV27
CDR3 length: 14
J gene: TRBJ1-5
D gene: -
CDR3 DNA: TGTGCCAGCAGTTTATGGGGAGGCGATCAGCCCCAGCATTTT
CDR3 protein: CASSLWGGDQPQHF

V gene: TRBV28
CDR3 length: 15
J gene: TRBJ1-1
D gene: -
CDR3 DNA: TGTGCCAGCAGGTCCCCTGGCGGGGGAAGGACTGAAGCTTTCTTT
CDR3 protein: CASRSPGGGRTEAFF